This T cell receptor beta chain appears in the sequencing data of a study of regulatory T cells in long-lasting Graves disease. CDR3 regions were amplified by Arm-PCR using iRepertoire HTBI primers to build TCR beta libraries. TCRdb passed the multiplex PCR reads through MiXCR, listing each CDR3 protein once. Among about 340,000 distinct CDR3 sequences listed, about 20% were seen once. The time point denotes: persistent/refractory GD, antithyroid drugs over 5 years with positive TRAb. After RNA was extracted from PBMCs, the TCR library was made from it. An endocrinology department located in Xi'an, China, was where the patients came from. Notes on the study in general: Persistent disease showed a preference for TRBV28, TRBJ1-2 and TRBJ2-5. More public clonotypes were shared by persistent patients (approximately 3,000) than by new patients (about 970).

About this clonotype itself: Its antigen is not known.

The CDR3 runs to 13 residues. V shed 7 bases, J shed 6 bases, and the junction held 5 bases outside the gene matches. CDR1 is WNHNN, CDR2 SYGVQD, per germline (reference sequence). The TCR comes from a female donor with Graves disease. V gene TRBV10-1 combines with J gene TRBJ2-2, with 7 bases lining up with TRBD1. This specimen consisted of peripheral blood mononuclear cells (PBMCs), obtained when the disease was refractory, from a patient treated with antithyroid drugs. DNA for the CDR3: TGCGCCAGCATACGCAGGGGGTCCGGGGAGCTGTTTTTT. Residues: CASIRRGSGELFF.